Shown below are 20 T cell receptor beta chains from a single sample sequenced in a study of post-analysis software for immune sequencing data. Their specific antigens are unknown. Unique molecular identifiers were present in the TCR beta cDNA libraries. TCRdb independently ran MiXCR on the PCR reads; one entry per CDR3 protein. Among almost 700,000 distinct CDR3 sequences, around 64% were seen once, and the ten largest hold approximately 11%. Study-wide results and caveats: Higher frequency in patients than in controls was seen for about five TRBV segments, with TRBV5-6, TRBV5-1 and TRBV20-1 among them.

Sequencing input: blood. These receptors all stem from a girl aged 2 to 9 with multiple sclerosis.

This chain joins TRBV3-1 and TRBJ2-3, with 9 bases matching TRBD2. The CDR3 has 17 residues. Germline loops: CDR1 LGHDT, CDR2 YNNKEL (reference sequence). After removal of 1 base from V and 2 bases from J, the junction contained 7 bases not matched to a gene. CDR3 loop: CASSQGVSSGATDTQYF. CDR3 sequence (DNA): TGTGCCAGCAGCCAAGGGGTGTCTAGCGGGGCCACAGATACGCAGTATTTT.

The chain joins TRBV6-1 to TRBJ2-1; TRBD2 matches at 11 bases. The CDR3 consists of 17 residues. Per germline, CDR1 MNHNS and CDR2 SASEGT. Unmatched junction bases numbered 8, after V lost 2 bases and J lost 5 bases. CDR3 region: CASSEWPLAGGHNEQFF. Here the CDR3 DNA reads TGTGCCAGCAGTGAATGGCCCCTAGCGGGGGGACACAATGAGCAGTTCTTC.

The chain couples TRBV7-3 to TRBJ2-5; D is undetermined. The V gene lost 4 bases and the J gene lost 6 bases, with 12 bases spanning the gap. The CDR3 covers 13 residues. Germline CDR1 and CDR2: SGHTA and FQGTGA. CDR3: CASSSDRRKTQYF. The CDR3 DNA follows: TGTGCCAGCAGCTCCGACCGACGGAAGACCCAGTACTTC.

The chain uses TRBV5-1 and TRBJ2-5; unclear D gene. The tail of the sequence fits TRBJ2-7 better, so the J call may be wrong. The germline CDR1 and CDR2 sequences are SGHRS and YFSETQ. This CDR3 contains 14 residues. The CDR3 DNA reads as TGCGCCAGCAGCCCGGGCCAGGAAGCGAACGAGCAGTACTTC. Amino acids: CASSPGQEANEQYF.

This sequence joins TRBV20-1 and TRBJ1-5; no clear D. The germline V gene encodes CDR1 DFQATT and CDR2 SNEGSKA (reference sequence). The V and J ends lost 3 bases and 6 bases respectively, with 12 bases between them. CDR3 length: 13 amino acids. CDR3 region: CSARWGIGQPQHF. The CDR3 DNA is TGCAGTGCTAGGTGGGGTATAGGTCAGCCCCAGCATTTT.

V is TRBV11-2 and J is TRBJ2-1, with D possibly TRBD1 on 5 matching bases. Trimming shortened V by 3 bases and J by 3 bases, and 15 bases separated the two germline ends. Germline CDR1 SGHAT, CDR2 FQNNGV. The CDR3 has 16 residues. In DNA form, the CDR3 reads TGTGCCAGCAGCTTGGAAGGGGAAGTCGTCTACAATGAGCAGTTCTTC. The encoded protein is CASSLEGEVVYNEQFF.

The J gene is TRBJ1-2, the V gene TRBV12-3 or TRBV12-4, with TRBD1 identical over 9 bases. The ends lost 5 bases at V and 4 bases at J; junction bases unmatched: 8. The CDR3 spans 15 residues. This CDR3 reads CASSPTDRGFYGYTF. The CDR3 nucleotides are TGTGCCAGCAGTCCGACGGACAGGGGCTTCTATGGCTACACCTTC.

This clonotype was seen only once. V and J are TRBV6-5 and TRBJ1-2; unclear D gene. The CDR3 is 14 residues long. V was cut by 4 bases and J by 2 bases, with 11 bases left in between. Per the germline V gene, CDR1 is MNHEY and CDR2 is SVGAGI. The chain's CDR3 is CASSSTVENYGYTF. For the CDR3, the DNA is TGTGCCAGCAGTTCTACGGTGGAGAACTATGGCTACACCTTC.

The genes are TRBV5-1 and TRBJ2-1, with 10 bases lining up with TRBD2. V gave up 0 bases and J gave up 8 bases; unmatched junction bases: 11. This CDR3 spans 17 amino acids. Germline lookup yields CDR1 SGHRS and CDR2 YFSETQ. The CDR3 region has the DNA TGCGCCAGCAGCTTGGATTCGGGAGCGGGGGGGATGGATGAGCAGTTCTTC. Amino acid sequence: CASSLDSGAGGMDEQFF.

This clonotype appeared once. The chain is built from TRBV25-1 and TRBJ2-1, with 7 bases fitting TRBD1. Germline lookup yields CDR1 MGHDK and CDR2 SYGVNS. J gave up 3 bases and V 1 base, and 3 bases lay outside the gene matches. There are 15 residues in the CDR3. The CDR3 DNA reads TGTGCCAGCAGTGAATCTGGACAGGACTACAATGAGCAGTTCTTC. Translated, it gives CASSESGQDYNEQFF.

CDR3 sequence: CASTRGNTSGRDEQFF. The CDR3 bases are TGTGCCAGCACCCGGGGGAATACTAGCGGGAGGGATGAGCAGTTCTTC. V usage is TRBV25-1 and J usage is TRBJ2-1, with 13 bases matching TRBD2. This CDR3 has 16 residues. Per the germline V gene, CDR1 is MGHDK and CDR2 is SYGVNS. V trimming: 7 bases; J trimming: 8 bases; junction bases outside the gene matches: 11.

This chain joins TRBV20-1 and TRBJ2-1, with TRBD2 identical over 9 bases. The CDR3 consists of 15 residues. J gave up 1 base and V 2 bases, and 3 bases lay outside the gene matches. Germline CDR1 reads DFQATT; CDR2 reads SNEGSKA (reference sequence). Here the CDR3 DNA reads TGCAGTGCTAGAAAGACTAGCGGTTCCTACAATGAGCAGTTCTTC. Protein sequence: CSARKTSGSYNEQFF.

This clonotype was seen only once. The chain links TRBV5-1 to TRBJ2-7; D is possibly TRBD1 or TRBD2 (5 bases each). The J call may be mistaken, given a closer DNA end match to TRBJ2-5. This CDR3 is 17 amino acids long. CDR1 and CDR2 from the germline V gene are SGHRS and YFSETQ. CDR3 sequence reads: CASRPPQIGTRQETQYF. For the CDR3, the DNA is TGCGCCAGCAGACCTCCCCAAATCGGGACCCGACAAGAGACCCAGTACTTC.

The CDR3 loop reads CASSLAGNNSPLHF. In nucleotides, the CDR3 is TGTGCCAGCAGTCTTGCAGGGAACAATTCACCCCTCCACTTT. The V and J genes are TRBV12-3 or TRBV12-4 and TRBJ1-6; D is perhaps TRBD1 (5 bases). V gave up 5 bases and J gave up 7 bases, with 12 bases separating them. The CDR3 is made up of 14 amino acids.

This clonotype was seen a handful of times. The genes are TRBV29-1 and TRBJ2-7; D possibly matches TRBD1 or TRBD2 (6 bases each). The CDR3 sequence is 13 residues long. Trimming took 3 bases from V and 5 from J, leaving 14 bases between them. Germline CDR1 is SQVTM and CDR2 is ANQGSEA. CDR3 sequence reads: CSVDGSGGHEQYF. The CDR3 DNA sequence: TGCAGCGTTGATGGTTCCGGGGGCCACGAGCAGTACTTC.

This clonotype was detected a few times. The gene calls are TRBV12-3 or TRBV12-4 and TRBJ2-1, with unresolved D. CDR3 size: 15 residues. Trimming pared 4 bases from V and 0 bases from J, leaving 10 bases between. The CDR3 loop reads CASSYWGSSYNEQFF. The CDR3 DNA reads as TGTGCCAGCAGTTATTGGGGAAGCTCCTACAATGAGCAGTTCTTC.

In this sample, this clonotype turned up a few times. V gene TRBV5-1 combines with J gene TRBJ2-1; a possible D gene is TRBD2 (6 bases). CDR1 SGHRS and CDR2 YFSETQ come from the germline V gene. There are 15 residues in the CDR3. The V end lost 3 bases, the J end lost 5 bases, and 15 bases lay between the germline ends. CDR3: CASSSGDSQDNEQFF. Written as DNA, the CDR3 is TGCGCCAGCAGCTCTGGGGACTCGCAGGACAATGAGCAGTTCTTC. Using reference TRBV5-1 and TRBJ2-1 for the parts outside the CDR3, the full variable domain is KAGVTQTPRYLIKTRGQQVTLSCSPISGHRSVSWYQQTPGQGLQFLFEYFSETQRNKGNFPGRFSGRQFSNSRSEMNVSTLELGDSALYLCASSSGDSQDNEQFFGPGTRLTVL.

This clonotype was recorded once. This chain uses TRBV5-1 with TRBJ2-1; D remains unclear. The V end was cut by 4 bases, the J end by 7 bases, with 15 bases between. CDR3 length equals 14 residues. Germline loops: CDR1 SGHRS, CDR2 YFSETQ. The CDR3 sequence is CASSVPSTINEQFF. In DNA form, the CDR3 reads TGCGCCAGCAGCGTACCAAGTACGATAAATGAGCAGTTCTTC. Looking up the rest from reference TRBV5-1 and TRBJ2-1 gives the full variable domain: KAGVTQTPRYLIKTRGQQVTLSCSPISGHRSVSWYQQTPGQGLQFLFEYFSETQRNKGNFPGRFSGRQFSNSRSEMNVSTLELGDSALYLCASSVPSTINEQFFGPGTRLTVL.

Of note for this clonotype: A junction boundary mismatches the germline segment, possibly from a read error. The genes are TRBV5-1 and TRBJ2-5, with TRBD2 identical over 7 bases. CDR3 length equals 15 residues. Germline CDR1 and CDR2: SGHRS and YFSETQ. As DNA, the CDR3 is TGCGCCAGCAGCTTGGTCCCCACTAGCGAAGAGACTCAGTACTTC. It yields the protein CASSLVPTSEETQYF. Full variable domain (outside the CDR3, taken from reference TRBV5-1 and TRBJ2-5): KAGVTQTPRYLIKTRGQQVTLSCSPISGHRSVSWYQQTPGQGLQFLFEYFSETQRNKGNFPGRFSGRQFSNSRSEMNVSTLELGDSALYLCASSLVPTSEETQYFGPGTRLLVL.

Only one count was recorded for this clonotype. J is TRBJ2-7 and V is TRBV2; no definite D call. V was pared by 5 bases and J by 10 bases, with 24 bases between. The CDR3 loop spans 15 amino acids. Germline V gene sequence: CDR1 SNHLY, CDR2 FYNNEI. The CDR3 DNA reads TGTGCCAGCAGTCAGAACCCCTACTCTAGTTGGGCCCAGTACTTC. Translating it yields CASSQNPYSSWAQYF.